This record looks at one TCR beta chain sequence and its context. Its binding antigen is unknown. Base qualities are not at hand, and no much larger clone is one base apart. This specimen comes from a study of PD-1 blockade in classical Hodgkin lymphoma (dated by TCRdb to 2019 to 2021). Context from the whole study: Nivolumab dosing was 3 mg/kg intravenously every 2 weeks, continuing until either disease progression or unacceptable toxicity. The study used CyTOF and TCR beta sequencing to define a peripheral blood immune signature of response to PD-1 blockade in classical Hodgkin lymphoma.

The Qiagen DNeasy kit was used to extract genomic DNA from unsorted PBMCs and from the negatively selected CD4+ and CD8+ fractions. Using primers that anneal to V and J segments, immunoSEQ multiplex PCR amplified the TCR beta CDR3 regions. A synthetic immune receptor repertoire was used to minimize amplification bias, and any residual bias was removed computationally once sequencing was done. In the original analysis: Repertoire diversity was quantified as the Shannon entropy index using custom Python scripts. Unsorted, CD4+ and CD8+ repertoires were analyzed separately, except in combined analyses where CD4+ and CD8+ sequences were merged in silico. A clone was considered expanded if an increase in frequency of at least 2-fold after treatment relative to C1D1 was found, and a pseudocount of 0.5 was applied to clones undetected at baseline. Clones with 0 or 1 copy at C1D1 were classified as singleton clones, and clones with 2 or more copies were classified as non-singleton clones. By matching protein sequences in sorted samples from the same patient, clones expanded in unsorted samples were annotated as CD4+, CD8+ or unknown. Diversity changes from C1D1 to C4D1 were tested in paired samples using Wilcoxon tests. The immuneACCESS repertoire file appears here via TCRdb, limited to in-frame rearrangements. These files lack a portion of the clones; in checked studies, under half of the deficit traces to unresolved V genes, and the cause of the others is not known. That table gives V, J and clone size, and the DNA gave D and trimming. In this sample the table shows around 9,800 clones, roughly 75% of which occur a single time. Roughly 4.5% of the sample goes to the ten largest clones.

Spanning cysteine to phenylalanine, the CDR3 consists of 13 amino acids. Here the CDR3 DNA is all that survives: 39 bases in frame from base 1. V is reduced by 9 bases and J by 1 base, leaving a spacing of 10 bases between them. The germline V gene provides CDR1 SNHLY and CDR2 FYNNEI. The sample's time point label, in plain terms: cycle 4 day 1 (C4D1), after 5 to 7 weeks of nivolumab. Every trial patient had relapsed after autologous stem cell transplantation, and cohorts A, B and C differed in prior brentuximab vedotin exposure. Using a Miltenyi CD4+ T cell isolation kit, CD4+ T cells were purified from thawed PBMCs through magnetic negative selection. The trial cohort included roughly 60 patients with relapsed/refractory classical Hodgkin lymphoma, and each patient had a best overall response of complete response, partial response or progressive disease. In the multi-cohort phase II CheckMate 205 trial, trial patients received single-agent nivolumab. An independent review committee assessed best overall response by applying the 2007 International Working Group response criteria. Trial PBMCs were collected immediately before nivolumab initiation (C1D1) and during therapy at cycle 2 day 1 and cycle 4 day 1. Peripheral blood was collected in 8 mL Vacutainer Cell Preparation Tubes, from which PBMCs were isolated by centrifugation and then cryopreserved. Purified CD4+ and CD8+ fractions were prepared only for cases with an additional available PBMC sample. Magnetically labelled cells were removed on LS columns in a quadroMACS separator, and the flow-through was retained as the purified fraction.

The full study reports these points: The study was limited to a single clinical trial cohort, and causes of repertoire differences, possibly disease activity or prior therapy, remained undefined. Baseline TCR diversity was reported to be lower in newly diagnosed patients than in healthy donors, and even lower in relapsed/refractory patients. CD4+ but not CD8+ TCR diversity rose significantly by C4D1 (p=0.0027 vs p=0.16), most apparent in complete responders (p=0.02). Lower diversity was observed in patients in whom nivolumab was started less than 1 year after ASCT, and these patients were excluded from later analyses so that confounding by immune reconstitution would be avoided. Among trial patients, those achieving complete response had baseline diversity similar to that of newly diagnosed patients, while diversity was significantly lower in partial responders and progressors.

Sequenced material: CD4+ T cells from blood, taken before the fourth cycle of nivolumab. The rearranged segments are TRBV2 and TRBJ1-5, with a weak D call of TRBD1 (6 bases match). The sequence was collected from a human donor with classical Hodgkin lymphoma. The DNA is TGTGCCAGTCAAGGACAGAGCAATCAGCCCCAGCATTTT. Translated, this is CASQGQSNQPQHF.